This is a list of T cell receptor beta chains from one sample in a study of CD8 T cells in ankylosing spondylitis. Each CDR3 protein gets one entry after TCRdb re-called the 5' RACE reads with MiXCR. The sample yields about 440,000 distinct CDR3 sequences, roughly 18% seen once. The sequenced sample was blood, either unsorted or a sorted T cell fraction (not recorded which). The receptors come from a male donor with ankylosing spondylitis. CDR3s include the opening cysteine and the closing phenylalanine or tryptophan. A D gene is named only where the DNA matches it firmly. Expanded clones get a size class; other rows say once, few or many, or leave the size out.

V	size	D	J	DNA	CDR3
TRBV12-5	few	TRBD1	TRBJ2-4	TGTGCTAGTGGTTTGAGGACAGGGAGTGAGCTTCTAGCCAAAAACATTCAGTACTTC	CASGLRTGSELLAKNIQYF
TRBV12-5	-	-	TRBJ2-1	TGTGCTAGTGGGACAGTCCTGGAGCAGTTCTTC	CASGTVLEQFF
TRBV6-1	many	TRBD1	TRBJ1-2	TGTGCCAGCCGGAGAGACCAGGGGGCTGCTGGCTACACCTTC	CASRRDQGAAGYTF
TRBV20-1	few	TRBD2	TRBJ2-1	TGCAGTGCCAATAGCGGGAGTTGGAATGAGCAGTTCTTC	CSANSGSWNEQFF
TRBV11-3	many	TRBD1	TRBJ2-2	TGTGCCAGCAGCTCCGGGACAGCTGTAACCGGGGAGCTGTTTTTT	CASSSGTAVTGELFF
TRBV20-1	few	TRBD2	TRBJ2-3	TGCAGTGCTCCACAAGGTGGAGGGAGGGCAGATACGCAGTATTTT	CSAPQGGGRADTQYF
TRBV10-3	few	-	TRBJ1-1	TGTGCCACCTCCGATGGGGGTGACCCTACAGCCCCGAACACTGAAGCTTTCTTT	CATSDGGDPTAPNTEAFF
TRBV9	-	-	TRBJ1-6	TGTGCCAGCAGCCGGTACCCCCTCCACTTT	CASSRYPLHF
TRBV5-1	few	-	TRBJ2-7	TGCGCCAGCAGCTTGGCCTCGACAGAGTACTACGAGCAGTACTTC	CASSLASTEYYEQYF
TRBV6-2/TRBV6-3	few	TRBD2	TRBJ2-1	TGTGCCAGCAACCCACTAGCGGAGAACTACAATGAGCAGTTCTTC	CASNPLAENYNEQFF
TRBV5-1	many	-	TRBJ1-1	TGCGCCAGCAGCCCGGGGACTGTGAACACTGAAGCTTTCTTT	CASSPGTVNTEAFF
TRBV20-1	-	TRBD1	TRBJ1-1	TGCAGTGCCCAAGGCGGGACAGGGGTGAACACTGAAGCTTTCTTT	CSAQGGTGVNTEAFF
TRBV11-3	-	TRBD1	TRBJ1-1	TGTGCCAGCAGCGTCGGGACAGGGGTAGACACTGAAGCTTTCTTT	CASSVGTGVDTEAFF
TRBV20-1	many	TRBD2	TRBJ2-5	TGCAGTGCGGTCCGGACTAGCGGCATGGGAACCCAGTACTTC	CSAVRTSGMGTQYF
TRBV29-1	-	TRBD1	TRBJ1-2	TGCAGCGTCTGGACAGGGGGGAACTATGGCTACACCTTC	CSVWTGGNYGYTF
TRBV15	-	-	TRBJ2-1	TGTGCCACCAGCAGAGATCTAGGGGTCTGGAGCAATGAGCAGTTCTTC	CATSRDLGVWSNEQFF
TRBV7-3	-	TRBD1	TRBJ2-1	TGTGCCAGCAGCTCCCACAGGGGCCCATACAATGAGCAGTTCTTC	CASSSHRGPYNEQFF
TRBV7-9	few	-	TRBJ2-2	TGTGCCAGCAGCCCTCCCGGGACCTACACCGGGGAGCTGTTTTTT	CASSPPGTYTGELFF
TRBV4-1	many	TRBD2	TRBJ2-4	TGCGCCAGCAGCCAAGACGCTAGCGGGGCCATTGGACTAGCCAAAAACATTCAGTACTTC	CASSQDASGAIGLAKNIQYF
TRBV4-2	-	-	TRBJ2-5	TGTGCCAGCAGCCAAGGGACGGGACTCCAGCAAGAGACCCAGTACTTC	CASSQGTGLQQETQYF
TRBV29-1	few	TRBD1	TRBJ2-6	TGCAGCGTGGCGGAAATGGGACAGTTACGCTCCGGGGCCAACGTCCTGACTTTC	CSVAEMGQLRSGANVLTF
TRBV20-1	-	-	TRBJ1-6	TGCAGTGCTAGAGACAGGGGATTTACACCCCTCCACTTT	CSARDRGFTPLHF
TRBV30	-	-	TRBJ1-2	TGTGCCTGGAGTTCCCAGGGAATAAACTATGGCTACACCTTC	CAWSSQGINYGYTF
TRBV19	few	-	TRBJ1-1	TGTGCCAGTAGAGGTCAGCCCACTGAAGCTTTCTTT	CASRGQPTEAFF
TRBV12-3/TRBV12-4	-	TRBD2	TRBJ2-1	TGTGCCAGCAGCCTAGCGGGGGGGCATTACAATGAGCAGTTCTTC	CASSLAGGHYNEQFF
TRBV4-2	many	-	TRBJ1-1	TGTGCCAGCAGCCAAGGGGACAAACAGAACACTGAAGCTTTCTTT	CASSQGDKQNTEAFF
TRBV25-1	many	TRBD1	TRBJ2-7	TGTGCCAGCAGGGACAGGGAGTTCTCCGAGCAGTACTTC	CASRDREFSEQYF
TRBV12-3/TRBV12-4	few	TRBD2	TRBJ2-3	TGTGCCAGCAGTTTTAAGACCGGGACTAGTAACCCAGATACGCAGTATTTT	CASSFKTGTSNPDTQYF
TRBV2	-	-	TRBJ2-5	TGTGCCAGCAGTGTGGGCACTCTGGAGACCCAGTACTTC	CASSVGTLETQYF
TRBV29-1	many	TRBD2	TRBJ2-3	TGCAGCGGGACTAGTTCAGATACGCAGTATTTT	CSGTSSDTQYF
TRBV20-1	-	-	TRBJ2-3	TGCAGTGCCAGACCTAGCTTAACAAATACGCAGTATTTT	CSARPSLTNTQYF
TRBV7-3	many	TRBD2	TRBJ2-1	TGTGCCAGCAGTAGCGGGAGTTACAATGAGCAGTTCTTC	CASSSGSYNEQFF
TRBV20-1	-	-	TRBJ1-2	TGCAGTGCCGCCGGGTCAAACTATGGCTACACCTTC	CSAAGSNYGYTF
TRBV12-3/TRBV12-4	-	-	TRBJ2-2	TGTGCCACCACAGGGCAGTTGGACACCGGGGAGCTGTTTTTT	CATTGQLDTGELFF
TRBV7-9	-	-	TRBJ1-2	TGTGCCAGCAGCTTAGATAGCCGGGGGCATGGCTACACCTTC	CASSLDSRGHGYTF
TRBV5-1	once	-	TRBJ1-1	TGCGCCAGCAGCCCCCGACAGGCCATGAACACTGAAGCTTTCTTT	CASSPRQAMNTEAFF
TRBV12-5	few	-	TRBJ2-3	TGTGCTAGTGCATACAGAGATACGCAGTATTTT	CASAYRDTQYF
TRBV29-1	many	-	TRBJ1-2	TGCAGCGTTGAGGAGGAGAACGTCTATGGCTACACCTTC	CSVEEENVYGYTF